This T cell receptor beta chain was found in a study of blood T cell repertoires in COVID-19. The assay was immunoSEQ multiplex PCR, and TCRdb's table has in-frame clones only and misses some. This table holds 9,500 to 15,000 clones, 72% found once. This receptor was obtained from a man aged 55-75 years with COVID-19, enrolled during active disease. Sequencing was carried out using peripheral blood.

CDR3 region: CASSARTGGPPYEQYF. The CDR3, as DNA: TGTGCCAGCAGCGCCCGGACAGGGGGCCCACCCTACGAGCAGTACTTC. The V gene is TRBV7-2, the J gene TRBJ2-7, with 11 positions matching TRBD1. The CDR3 covers 16 residues. V trimming: 5 bases; J trimming: 2 bases; junction bases outside the gene matches: 8. CDR1 and CDR2 from the germline V gene are SGHTA and FQGNSA.